The 26 T cell receptor beta chains below come from one sample, sequenced in a study of patients and donors after allogeneic stem cell transplantation. MiXCR was run by TCRdb on the RT-PCR reads, yielding one entry per CDR3 protein. Of around 200,000 distinct CDR3 sequences listed, over 30% are singletons. Sequencing input: blood, either unsorted or a sorted T cell fraction (not recorded which). The receptors come from a human donor who was either an allogeneic HSCT recipient or a stem cell or donor lymphocyte infusion donor (not recorded which). It is not recorded whose cells these are; they may come from a transplant donor.

A note on this clonotype: Compared with germline, one end of the junction differs, possibly owing to a read error. The chain uses TRBV20-1 and TRBJ1-3; D remains unclear. CDR1 is DFQATT, CDR2 SNEGSKA, per germline (reference sequence). This CDR3 spans 13 amino acids. Written as DNA, the CDR3 is TGCATTGCTAGAGACGGGGTTGGAAACACCATATATTTT. It specifies CIARDGVGNTIYF.

The J gene is TRBJ2-1, the V gene TRBV5-1, with a possible D match to TRBD2 (6 bases). This CDR3 has 13 residues. CDR1 SGHRS and CDR2 YFSETQ come from the germline V gene. The germline V and J ends were trimmed by 3 bases and 7 bases, with 11 bases remaining between them. The CDR3 DNA is TGCGCCAGCAGCTGGGGGGACTTGAATGAGCAGTTCTTC. This translates into CASSWGDLNEQFF.

V usage is TRBV5-1 and J usage is TRBJ2-1; 8 nucleotides match TRBD2. Germline V gene sequence: CDR1 SGHRS, CDR2 YFSETQ. V gave up 3 bases and J gave up 8 bases; unmatched junction bases: 10. This CDR3 has 15 amino acids. The CDR3 here is CASSWSGGPRHEQFF. The DNA for the CDR3 is TGCGCCAGCAGCTGGAGCGGGGGTCCTCGCCATGAGCAGTTCTTC.

This rearrangement joins TRBV9 to TRBJ1-1, with D perhaps TRBD1 (5 bases). V lost 4 bases, J lost 2 bases, and 15 bases lay in between. CDR1 and CDR2 (germline): SGDLS, YYNGEE. The CDR3 has 15 amino acids. Written as DNA, the CDR3 is TGTGCCAGCAGCCCGGTGATCAGGGAAAACACTGAAGCTTTCTTT. Its translation: CASSPVIRENTEAFF.

This rearrangement joins TRBV10-3 to TRBJ2-4; TRBD2 agrees at 8 bases. Germline loops: CDR1 ENHRY, CDR2 SYGVKD. V was pared by 10 bases and J by 1 base, with 0 bases of the junction left unmatched. The length of the CDR3 is 12 residues. CDR3 loop: CASGGAKNIQYF. CDR3 coding DNA: TGTGCCAGCGGGGGGGCCAAAAACATTCAGTACTTC.

The genes are TRBV24-1 and TRBJ1-1; D is ambiguous. The V end lost 4 bases, the J end lost 5 bases, and 4 bases lay between the germline ends. Germline CDR1 reads KGHDR; CDR2 reads SFDVKD. The CDR3 consists of 11 residues. The CDR3 region is CATSEGTEAFF. CDR3 DNA: TGTGCCACCAGTGAGGGAACTGAAGCTTTCTTT.

Written as DNA, the CDR3 is TGCAGTGCTAGTTTACTCAGGGGCGCGGCCCTCCACTTT. Translated: CSASLLRGAALHF. V gene TRBV20-1 combines with J gene TRBJ1-6; possible D gene TRBD1, 6 bases. CDR3 length: 13 residues. Germline V gene sequence: CDR1 DFQATT, CDR2 SNEGSKA (reference sequence). The V end lost 3 bases, the J end lost 14 bases, and 17 bases lay between the germline ends.

The chain carries TRBV20-1 and TRBJ1-1; TRBD1 aligns across 7 bases. CDR1 DFQATT and CDR2 SNEGSKA come from the germline V gene (reference sequence). With V trimmed by 5 bases and J by 7 bases, 7 bases remained unmatched. This CDR3 has 12 amino acids. CDR3: CSAPSRGIEAFF. In DNA form, the CDR3 reads TGCAGTGCTCCCAGCAGGGGGATTGAAGCTTTCTTT.

This clonotype turned up a few times. The chain uses TRBV12-3 or TRBV12-4 and TRBJ1-5, with D uncertain. This CDR3 region has 15 residues. Deletions cut 7 bases from V and 7 bases from J, with 20 bases between. The CDR3 sequence is CASIPGPWVGQPQHF. The CDR3 bases are TGTGCCAGCATCCCCGGACCGTGGGTAGGGCAGCCCCAGCATTTT.

This chain joins TRBV9 and TRBJ2-6; D ambiguous. From germline, CDR1 is SGDLS and CDR2 YYNGEE. This CDR3 comprises 16 residues. V was cut by 4 bases and J by 0 bases, with 11 bases left in between. The DNA of the CDR3 is TGTGCCAGCAGCTCCCCCTTAGCCTCTGGGGCCAACGTCCTGACTTTC. This translates into CASSSPLASGANVLTF.

The rearrangement links TRBV19 to TRBJ1-4; 7 bases fit TRBD1. The CDR3 runs to 17 residues. Germline CDR1 LNHDA, CDR2 SQIVND (reference sequence). Unmatched junction bases numbered 14, after V lost 5 bases and J lost 5 bases. The CDR3 reads CASSALPGQSGNEKLFF. CDR3 sequence (DNA): TGTGCCAGTAGTGCCCTCCCGGGACAGTCAGGGAATGAAAAACTGTTTTTT.

The rearrangement joins TRBV5-1 to TRBJ1-1; D might be TRBD1 (5 bases). Trimming removed 1 base at V and 1 base at J, with 8 bases between. Germline V gene lookup returns CDR1 SGHRS and CDR2 YFSETQ. The CDR3 has 14 amino acids. The CDR3 protein is CASSLRGTNTEAFF. In DNA form, the CDR3 reads TGCGCCAGCAGCTTGAGAGGGACGAACACTGAAGCTTTCTTT.

The rearrangement joins TRBV6-1 to TRBJ2-1; 10 positions agree with TRBD2. CDR3 length equals 15 residues. The V segment lost 6 bases and the J segment 7 bases; nucleotides outside the gene matches: 9. Looked up from germline, CDR1 is MNHNS and CDR2 is SASEGT. CDR3 residues: CASSPAGGLINEQFF. For the CDR3, the DNA is TGTGCCAGCAGCCCAGCGGGGGGGCTTATTAATGAGCAGTTCTTC.

Only a few counts were recorded for this clonotype. The genes are TRBV12-3 or TRBV12-4 and TRBJ1-6; D is possibly TRBD1 (5 bases). The CDR3 is 17 amino acids. Trimming removed 2 bases from V and 7 bases from J, with 18 bases in between. DNA for the CDR3: TGTGCCAGCAGTTTAAATGTTTGGGGGGGTTGGAATTCACCCCTCCACTTT. This sequence encodes CASSLNVWGGWNSPLHF.

This clonotype was detected a few times. The chain recombines TRBV29-1 with TRBJ1-1, with a possible D match to TRBD1 (5 bases). Deletions cut 7 bases from V and 0 bases from J, with 15 bases between. CDR1 is SQVTM and CDR2 is ANQGSEA in the germline V gene. The CDR3 length is 14 residues. The CDR3 region is CSARKGSMNTEAFF. The CDR3 DNA is TGCAGCGCCCGAAAGGGGTCCATGAACACTGAAGCTTTCTTT.

Written as DNA, the CDR3 is TGTGCCAGCAGCTCCCCCAACGAGATTTACGGGCCTCCTGAAGCTTTCTTT. This translates into CASSSPNEIYGPPEAFF. The V and J genes are TRBV7-9 and TRBJ1-1, with no clear D. This CDR3 comprises 17 residues. The V end was cut by 4 bases, the J end by 6 bases, with 24 bases between. Germline values: CDR1 SEHNR, CDR2 FQNEAQ (reference sequence).

This clonotype was counted only a few times. This chain joins TRBV29-1 and TRBJ1-4; the D is unclear. Trimming took off 7 bases at V and 7 bases at J, with 16 bases between the two ends. The CDR3 length is 13 residues. Germline assignment: CDR1 SQVTM and CDR2 ANQGSEA. This CDR3 is CSAVGVSGEKLFF. The CDR3 region has the DNA TGCAGCGCGGTGGGAGTGTCGGGTGAAAAACTGTTTTTT.

This chain links TRBV9 with TRBJ1-3; tentatively, D is TRBD1 (6 bases). This CDR3 has 16 amino acids. V lost 0 bases, J lost 0 bases, and 10 bases lay in between. Germline V lookup: CDR1 SGDLS, CDR2 YYNGEE. CDR3 loop: CASSVDPGASGNTIYF. In nucleotides, the CDR3 is TGTGCCAGCAGCGTAGATCCAGGGGCCTCTGGAAACACCATATATTTT. Based on the CDR3 plus reference TRBV9 and TRBJ1-3, the full variable domain is DSGVTQTPKHLITATGQRVTLRCSPRSGDLSVYWYQQSLDQGLQFLIQYYNGEERAKGNILERFSAQQFPDLHSELNLSSLELGDSALYFCASSVDPGASGNTIYFGEGSWLTVV.

This clonotype occurred a few times. The chain has TRBV18 and TRBJ1-2, with D perhaps matching TRBD1 (6 bases). Trimming cost V 3 bases and J 7 bases, with 18 bases left between them. This CDR3 has 15 residues. Germline CDR1 and CDR2: KGHSH and LQKENI. The CDR3 sequence is CASSPGGQLTGGYTF. CDR3 DNA sequence: TGTGCCAGCTCACCCGGGGGCCAACTGACGGGTGGCTACACCTTC.

This clonotype has more than one count but fewer than ten. The chain employs TRBV20-1 and TRBJ1-5, with D uncertain. In germline, CDR1 is DFQATT, CDR2 SNEGSKA (reference sequence). CDR3 length: 11 residues. V lost 8 bases, J lost 0 bases, and 5 bases lay in between. CDR3 coding DNA: TGCAGTACTGCTAGCAATCAGCCCCAGCATTTT. This translates into CSTASNQPQHF.

This clonotype was counted a few times. The chain carries TRBV27 and TRBJ1-2; D unclear. V was shortened by 2 bases and J by 2 bases, with 9 bases between the two germline ends. The CDR3 is 14 residues long. The germline CDR1 and CDR2 sequences are MNHEY and SMNVEV (reference sequence). Written as DNA, the CDR3 is TGTGCCAGCAGTTTAAAGTCCGGGAACTATGGCTACACCTTC. It specifies CASSLKSGNYGYTF.

The gene calls are TRBV12-3 or TRBV12-4 and TRBJ1-2; D gene uncertain. The CDR3 spans 14 residues. Deletions cut 4 bases from V and 3 bases from J, with 12 bases between. The CDR3 loop is CASSSAVTDYGYTF. CDR3 nucleotides: TGTGCCAGCAGTTCAGCCGTTACGGACTATGGCTACACCTTC.

This chain connects TRBV18 to TRBJ2-7, with 7 bases lining up with TRBD1. Trimming took 3 bases from V and 2 from J; bases not matched to a gene: 4. This CDR3 comprises 14 residues. Germline V gene sequence: CDR1 KGHSH, CDR2 LQKENI. This CDR3 reads CASSPNRGPYEQYF. CDR3 DNA: TGTGCCAGCTCACCGAACAGGGGACCCTACGAGCAGTACTTC.

This clonotype was picked up a small number of times. The rearrangement links TRBV12-3 or TRBV12-4 to TRBJ1-5; D might be TRBD1 (5 bases). The length of the CDR3 is 13 residues. The V end was cut by 6 bases, the J end by 5 bases, with 11 bases between. Here the CDR3 DNA reads TGTGCCAGCAGCTCCGGGACCTATCAGCCCCAGCATTTT. It specifies CASSSGTYQPQHF.

The chain employs TRBV27 and TRBJ2-3, with 12 nucleotides matching TRBD2. Unmatched junction bases numbered 7, after V lost 6 bases and J lost 0 bases. The CDR3 contains 17 residues. Per germline, CDR1 MNHEY and CDR2 SMNVEV (reference sequence). Here the CDR3 reads CASSPLAGGRSTDTQYF. In DNA form, the CDR3 reads TGTGCCAGCAGCCCCCTAGCGGGGGGGCGCAGCACAGATACGCAGTATTTT.

In this sample, this clonotype turned up a few times. The chain has TRBV5-1 and TRBJ1-3, with TRBD1 identical over 7 bases. Germline V gives CDR1 SGHRS, CDR2 YFSETQ. The CDR3 has 14 amino acids. V lost 3 bases, J lost 4 bases, and 4 bases stayed unmatched. This CDR3 reads CASSSPGQGNTIYF. The DNA of the CDR3 is TGCGCCAGCAGCTCTCCGGGACAGGGAAACACCATATATTTT.